The 28 T cell receptor beta chains given below trace back to one sample, sequenced in a study of identical twins. TCRdb passed the 5' RACE reads through MiXCR, listing each CDR3 protein once. The sample shows about 700,000 distinct CDR3 sequences, 6% to 6.5% of them seen only once. Specimen: naive T cells sorted from blood. These receptors were collected from a man aged 18 to 30 in good health.

In its sample, this clonotype was seen many times. The chain is built from TRBV12-3 or TRBV12-4 and TRBJ1-1, with a tentative D call TRBD1 (5 bases). This CDR3 is built from 15 residues. V dropped 5 bases and J dropped 1 base, with 14 bases sitting between them. CDR3 coding DNA: TGTGCCAGCAGTGCCGCAGGGTCGGGGAACACTGAAGCTTTCTTT. It yields the protein CASSAAGSGNTEAFF.

This clonotype occurred a few times. This chain connects TRBV12-3 or TRBV12-4 to TRBJ1-2; 9 bases align to TRBD1. V lost 0 bases, J lost 2 bases, and 4 bases stayed unmatched. The CDR3 contains 16 residues. CDR3 nucleotides: TGTGCCAGCAGTTTAGCGGGGACAGGGTACAACTATGGCTACACCTTC. It yields the protein CASSLAGTGYNYGYTF.

In its sample, this clonotype was seen a few times. V gene TRBV27 combines with J gene TRBJ1-5; D remains ambiguous. Deletions cut 2 bases from V and 2 bases from J, with 13 bases between. This CDR3 has 16 amino acids. Per germline, CDR1 MNHEY and CDR2 SMNVEV (reference sequence). The CDR3, as DNA: TGTGCCAGCAGTTTAGTCCCCCCCGGCGGCAATCAGCCCCAGCATTTT. Translating it yields CASSLVPPGGNQPQHF.

The chain recombines TRBV28 with TRBJ2-7; 11 bases line up with TRBD1. CDR3 size: 15 residues. V trimming: 3 bases; J trimming: 5 bases; junction bases outside the gene matches: 6. The germline CDR1 and CDR2 sequences are MDHEN and SYDVKM. CDR3: CASSFLRTGGHEQYF. The CDR3 DNA reads TGTGCCAGCAGTTTCCTCAGGACAGGGGGCCACGAGCAGTACTTC.

This clonotype was detected many times. The rearrangement joins TRBV5-1 to TRBJ2-3, with D possibly TRBD1 on 5 matching bases. The V and J ends lost 4 bases and 6 bases respectively, with 18 bases between them. CDR1 SGHRS and CDR2 YFSETQ come from the germline V gene. This CDR3 comprises 15 residues. CDR3 loop: CASSAAPQDLDTQYF. The CDR3 DNA is TGCGCCAGCAGCGCAGCCCCACAGGACCTCGATACGCAGTATTTT.

The V gene is TRBV9, the J gene TRBJ1-1, with D possibly being TRBD1 (5 bases). Trimming took 4 bases from V and 5 from J, leaving 21 bases between them. The germline gives CDR1 SGDLS, CDR2 YYNGEE. The CDR3 is 16 amino acids. The CDR3 loop is CASSSGARAGGTEAFF. CDR3 bases: TGTGCCAGCAGCTCCGGGGCCCGTGCGGGTGGAACTGAAGCTTTCTTT.

This clonotype was found a few times. The chain joins TRBV30 to TRBJ2-2; D ambiguous. V lost 3 bases and J lost 0, with 5 bases in between. The CDR3 contains 13 residues. The germline V gene has CDR1 GTSNPN and CDR2 SVGIG (reference sequence). The CDR3 nucleotides are TGTGCCTGGAGAGGAGCGAACACCGGGGAGCTGTTTTTT. This codes for CAWRGANTGELFF.

This clonotype appeared many times. This chain uses TRBV4-1 with TRBJ1-3, with a tentative D call TRBD1 (6 bases). Germline CDR1 MGHRA, CDR2 YSYEKL. This CDR3 has 16 amino acids. Trimming cost V 4 bases and J 0 bases, with 13 bases left between them. The CDR3 coding sequence is TGCGCCAGCAGCCCGCGAACAGGGAGCTCTGGAAACACCATATATTTT. Translated, it gives CASSPRTGSSGNTIYF.

This clonotype was observed a few times. This chain uses TRBV20-1 with TRBJ2-7; D perhaps matches TRBD1 (6 bases). Germline CDR1 reads DFQATT; CDR2 reads SNEGSKA (reference sequence). The V end was cut by 1 base, the J end by 7 bases, with 20 bases between. CDR3 length: 15 residues. Here the CDR3 DNA reads TGCAGTGCTAGAGTCCACAGGGCTGCTGGCGGAGAGCAGTACTTC. This encodes CSARVHRAAGGEQYF.

This clonotype was detected ten times or more. CDR3 residues: CASSYSSSGANVLTF. The CDR3 region has the DNA TGTGCCAGCAGTTACTCGAGCTCTGGGGCCAACGTCCTGACTTTC. The rearrangement joins TRBV6-5 to TRBJ2-6; D is unresolved. Trimming took off 0 bases at V and 0 bases at J, with 3 bases between the two ends. Germline V gene lookup returns CDR1 MNHEY and CDR2 SVGAGI. This CDR3 comprises 15 residues.

This clonotype was observed at least ten times. The chain links TRBV20-1 to TRBJ1-1; 7 bases are shared with TRBD1. The CDR3 is 13 residues long. The germline V gene has CDR1 DFQATT and CDR2 SNEGSKA (reference sequence). V gave up 2 bases and J gave up 3 bases; unmatched junction bases: 3. CDR3 residues: CSARQDRYTEAFF. The DNA of the CDR3 is TGCAGTGCTAGACAGGACAGGTACACTGAAGCTTTCTTT.

This clonotype was counted ten times or more. This chain joins TRBV25-1 and TRBJ2-7; the match to TRBD2 covers 13 bases. The V gene's germline CDR1 is MGHDK and CDR2 SYGVNS. The CDR3 covers 15 residues. The ends lost 4 bases at V and 2 bases at J; junction bases unmatched: 2. CDR3 coding DNA: TGTGCCAGCAGTGCGGGACTAGCGGGGACCTACGAGCAGTACTTC. It is translated as CASSAGLAGTYEQYF.

This clonotype has more than one count but fewer than ten. The V and J genes are TRBV6-1 and TRBJ1-3; a possible D gene is TRBD1 (6 bases). The V and J ends lost 6 bases and 0 bases respectively, with 18 bases between them. From germline, CDR1 is MNHNS and CDR2 SASEGT. This CDR3 is 17 amino acids long. Here the CDR3 DNA reads TGTGCCAGCAGAAAGTATCCGGGACATAGCTCTGGAAACACCATATATTTT. It is translated as CASRKYPGHSSGNTIYF.

This clonotype was observed at least ten times. The CDR3 spells CAAGQGGNSPLHF. CDR3 DNA sequence: TGTGCCGCAGGGCAGGGCGGCAATTCACCCCTCCACTTT. The chain has TRBV6-1 and TRBJ1-6, with a tentative D call TRBD1 (5 bases). CDR3 length equals 13 residues. The germline V gene encodes CDR1 MNHNS and CDR2 SASEGT. Trimming pared 11 bases from V and 7 bases from J, leaving 15 bases between.

The chain carries TRBV9 and TRBJ2-1; 7 bases are a match to TRBD2. The CDR3 totals 13 residues. V was pared by 4 bases and J by 9 bases, with 7 bases of the junction left unmatched. Germline CDR1 SGDLS, CDR2 YYNGEE. The CDR3 DNA reads TGTGCCAGCAGCCCACCCGGGGAGGGTGAGCAGTTCTTC. Protein sequence: CASSPPGEGEQFF.

This clonotype was detected many times. The chain couples TRBV27 to TRBJ2-1, with D unclear. Trimming took off 3 bases at V and 4 bases at J, with 16 bases between the two ends. This CDR3 region has 16 residues. CDR1 is MNHEY, CDR2 SMNVEV, per germline (reference sequence). CDR3 in amino acids: CASSFISAAGYNEQFF. The CDR3 region has the DNA TGTGCCAGCAGTTTCATCAGCGCGGCAGGATACAATGAGCAGTTCTTC.

The chain combines TRBV20-1 with TRBJ2-1; weak D call: TRBD1 (7 bases). Trimming cost V 0 bases and J 9 bases, with 21 bases left between them. This CDR3 contains 16 residues. CDR1 and CDR2 (germline): DFQATT, SNEGSKA (reference sequence). This CDR3 is CSAREWAGGSLGEQFF. DNA of the CDR3: TGCAGTGCTAGAGAGTGGGCAGGGGGGAGCTTGGGTGAGCAGTTCTTC.

This clonotype was seen many times. This chain connects TRBV27 to TRBJ2-7, with 11 bases matching TRBD2. The CDR3 spans 14 residues. Germline V gene sequence: CDR1 MNHEY, CDR2 SMNVEV (reference sequence). Unmatched junction bases numbered 6, after V lost 5 bases and J lost 6 bases. The CDR3 loop reads CASSKTSGNGEQYV. DNA of the CDR3: TGTGCCAGCAGTAAGACTAGCGGGAATGGCGAGCAGTACGTC.

At least ten counts were recorded for this clonotype. The chain combines TRBV5-1 with TRBJ2-1, with TRBD2 matching 14 bases. V was clipped by 3 bases and J by 3 bases; unmatched bases: 8. CDR3 length equals 18 residues. Per germline, CDR1 SGHRS and CDR2 YFSETQ. The DNA of the CDR3 is TGCGCCAGCAGCTATAAGGGACTAGCGGGAGAGGTCTACAATGAGCAGTTCTTC. Amino acid sequence: CASSYKGLAGEVYNEQFF.

This clonotype was detected ten times or more. The chain recombines TRBV6-5 with TRBJ2-5; tentatively, D is TRBD1 or TRBD2 (6 bases each). Germline values: CDR1 MNHEY, CDR2 SVGAGI. CDR3 length: 17 amino acids. With 3 bases removed from V and 5 bases from J, the gap between germline ends came to 22 bases. The CDR3 is CASSYYTGLGGTETQYF. In nucleotides, the CDR3 is TGTGCCAGCAGTTATTACACAGGCCTAGGGGGGACTGAGACCCAGTACTTC.

This clonotype was picked up many times. The chain joins TRBV5-5 to TRBJ1-5; 10 bases fit TRBD1. The ends lost 4 bases at V and 4 bases at J; junction bases unmatched: 11. The germline CDR1 and CDR2 sequences are SGHKS and YYEKEE (reference sequence). This CDR3 is built from 17 residues. Written as DNA, the CDR3 is TGTGCCAGCAGCACGCTGACAGGGGGCGGACGGAATCAGCCCCAGCATTTT. Protein product: CASSTLTGGGRNQPQHF.

This clonotype has just a few counts. The chain is built from TRBV12-3 or TRBV12-4 and TRBJ2-1, with D possibly TRBD2 on 6 matching bases. The CDR3 covers 15 residues. V lost 3 bases and J lost 10, with 19 bases in between. CDR3 sequence (DNA): TGTGCCAGCAGTTTTAGCCCCCAACTAGCTCGGGAGCAGTTCTTC. It is translated as CASSFSPQLAREQFF.

The chain employs TRBV6-5 and TRBJ2-1; D is possibly TRBD1 (5 bases). The CDR3 totals 14 residues. From germline, CDR1 is MNHEY and CDR2 SVGAGI. With 2 bases removed from V and 7 bases from J, the gap between germline ends came to 12 bases. The CDR3 here is CASSYGAANNEQFF. The CDR3 nucleotides read TGTGCCAGCAGTTACGGGGCAGCTAATAATGAGCAGTTCTTC.

The rearrangement links TRBV7-3 to TRBJ2-7, with a tentative D call TRBD2 (6 bases). CDR1 is SGHTA and CDR2 is FQGTGA in the germline V gene. This CDR3 spans 15 amino acids. Trimming cost V 0 bases and J 0 bases, with 9 bases left between them. CDR3 in DNA: TGTGCCAGCAGCTTAACTGTCGGGAGCTCCTACGAGCAGTACTTC. Translating gives CASSLTVGSSYEQYF.

This clonotype was counted between two and nine times. Compared with germline, one end of the junction differs, possibly owing to a read error. This chain links TRBV20-1 with TRBJ1-1, with 7 bases identical to TRBD1. The CDR3 consists of 13 residues. The germline gives CDR1 DFQATT, CDR2 SNEGSKA (reference sequence). CDR3 sequence (DNA): TGCAGTGGATTGGGGACAGTGAAGACTGAAGCTTTCTTT. This encodes CSGLGTVKTEAFF.

This clonotype was observed at least ten times. V gene TRBV20-1 combines with J gene TRBJ2-3; D gene ambiguous. V was clipped by 0 bases and J by 4 bases, with 5 bases between them. The CDR3 is 12 residues long. CDR1 is DFQATT and CDR2 is SNEGSKA in the germline V gene (reference sequence). The DNA of the CDR3 is TGCAGTGCTAGAGATAAAGCAGATACGCAGTATTTT. It encodes CSARDKADTQYF.

The chain carries TRBV7-8 and TRBJ2-1; D gene uncertain. Germline-derived CDR1 and CDR2 are SGHVS and FQNEAQ. There are 13 residues in the CDR3. Trimming shortened V by 9 bases and J by 4 bases, and 13 bases separated the two germline ends. The CDR3 nucleotides read TGTGCCAGTCGTTATGCCGGATACAATGAGCAGTTCTTC. Translation gives CASRYAGYNEQFF.

Worth noting for this clonotype: A much bigger clone sits one base away, suggesting this may be a read error. The DNA for the CDR3 is TGCGCCAGTCAGGAGGGGACAGCCTACAATGAGCAGTTCTTC. It encodes CASQEGTAYNEQFF. The chain links TRBV5-1 to TRBJ2-1, with D possibly TRBD1 on 7 matching bases. The V end lost 8 bases, the J end lost 2 bases, and 14 bases lay between the germline ends. CDR3 length equals 14 residues. Germline values: CDR1 SGHRS, CDR2 YFSETQ.